The rows below give T cell receptor beta chains drawn from one sample of a study of control samples from healthy donors and cancer patients. Repertoires were generated with immunoSEQ multiplex PCR, while TCRdb's copy carries only in-frame clones and drops some. The sample includes more than 45,000 clones, more than 85% seen only once; the top ten take around 1%. Input material: PBMCs. These receptors all stem from a man younger than 45 with colorectal cancer. Both conserved end residues are part of each CDR3. A D gene is named only where the DNA matches it firmly.

d_gene: TRBD1
v_gene: TRBV19
len: 18
j_gene: TRBJ1-2
CDR3nt: TGTGCCAGTAGTATACCTTCCGGGACAGCAATGCCGTACTATGGCTACACCTTC
CDR3aa: CASSIPSGTAMPYYGYTF

d_gene: TRBD1
v_gene: TRBV19
len: 15
j_gene: TRBJ2-2
CDR3nt: TGTGCCAGTAGTATAGTGAGGGGGCACACCGGGGAGCTGTTTTTT
CDR3aa: CASSIVRGHTGELFF

d_gene: TRBD1
v_gene: TRBV6-2/TRBV6-3
len: 16
j_gene: TRBJ2-3
CDR3nt: TGTGCCAGCAGTCAGAGGACAGGGGTGATCACAGATACGCAGTATTTT
CDR3aa: CASSQRTGVITDTQYF

d_gene: .
v_gene: TRBV12-3/TRBV12-4
len: 13
j_gene: TRBJ1-2
CDR3nt: TGTGCCAGCAGTTTAAACCAGGTCAAAGGCTACACCTTC
CDR3aa: CASSLNQVKGYTF

d_gene: .
v_gene: TRBV7-9
len: 14
j_gene: TRBJ1-3
CDR3nt: TGTGCCAGCAGACCCACAGGGACTGGAAACACCATATATTTT
CDR3aa: CASRPTGTGNTIYF

d_gene: .
v_gene: TRBV11-3
len: 15
j_gene: TRBJ2-3
CDR3nt: TGTGCCAGCAGCTTATCTGGACTCCTATCAGATACGCAGTATTTT
CDR3aa: CASSLSGLLSDTQYF

d_gene: TRBD1
v_gene: TRBV3-1/TRBV3-2
len: 15
j_gene: TRBJ1-6
CDR3nt: TGTGCCAGCAGCCAAGGGACAGGTGATAATTCACCCCTCCACTTT
CDR3aa: CASSQGTGDNSPLHF

d_gene: .
v_gene: TRBV7-8
len: 14
j_gene: TRBJ2-5
CDR3nt: TGTGCCAGCAGTTATTGGGGACATCAAGAGACCCAGTACTTC
CDR3aa: CASSYWGHQETQYF

d_gene: .
v_gene: TRBV6-5
len: 15
j_gene: TRBJ1-4
CDR3nt: TGTGCCAGCAGTTACGGGGGGGAGTATGGAGAAAAACTGTTTTTT
CDR3aa: CASSYGGEYGEKLFF

d_gene: .
v_gene: TRBV4-3
len: 15
j_gene: TRBJ1-2
CDR3nt: TGCGCCAGCAGCCAAGACCGGGGCCTTAACTATGGCTACACCTTC
CDR3aa: CASSQDRGLNYGYTF

d_gene: .
v_gene: TRBV4-3
len: 15
j_gene: TRBJ1-6
CDR3nt: TGCGCCAGCAGCTCAAACCCCTTAGCTGACTCACCCCTCCACTTT
CDR3aa: CASSSNPLADSPLHF

d_gene: .
v_gene: TRBV1
len: 15
j_gene: TRBJ1-2
CDR3nt: TGCACCAGCAGCCAAGGGACAGGGAGTAACTATGGCTACACCTTC
CDR3aa: CTSSQGTGSNYGYTF

d_gene: .
v_gene: TRBV6-2/TRBV6-3
len: 13
j_gene: TRBJ1-6
CDR3nt: TGTGCCAGCAGTTACGGAAGTGGATCACCCCTCCACTTT
CDR3aa: CASSYGSGSPLHF

d_gene: .
v_gene: TRBV19
len: 13
j_gene: TRBJ2-7
CDR3nt: TGTGCCAGTAGTATGGCGGGGCCTGGGGAGCAGTACTTC
CDR3aa: CASSMAGPGEQYF

d_gene: TRBD1
v_gene: TRBV18
len: 15
j_gene: TRBJ2-7
CDR3nt: TGTGCCAGCTCACTAGGACAGGGGGCAGCCTACGAGCAGTACTTC
CDR3aa: CASSLGQGAAYEQYF

d_gene: .
v_gene: TRBV5-6
len: 14
j_gene: TRBJ2-7
CDR3nt: TGTGCCAGCAGCTTGGTCGCCGGTCCCTACGAGCAGTACTTC
CDR3aa: CASSLVAGPYEQYF

d_gene: .
v_gene: TRBV7-2
len: 14
j_gene: TRBJ1-4
CDR3nt: TGTGCCAGCAGCTTAGCGGTAGGAATGGAAAAACTGTTTTTT
CDR3aa: CASSLAVGMEKLFF

d_gene: .
v_gene: TRBV18
len: 14
j_gene: TRBJ1-1
CDR3nt: TGTGCCAGCTCAACTCGGACGGAGAACACTGAAGCTTTCTTT
CDR3aa: CASSTRTENTEAFF

d_gene: .
v_gene: TRBV2
len: 14
j_gene: TRBJ2-3
CDR3nt: TGTGCCAGCAGCGTTCATCGGGGGACAGATACGCAGTATTTT
CDR3aa: CASSVHRGTDTQYF